This T cell receptor beta chain appears in the sequencing data of a study of T cells after yellow fever vaccination. Trimming removed 4 bases from V and 10 bases from J, with 16 bases in between. This CDR3 is 13 amino acids long. The germline gives CDR1 LGHNA, CDR2 YSLEER. One entry per CDR3 protein results from TCRdb running MiXCR on the 5' RACE reads. The table includes approximately 250,000 distinct CDR3 sequences, around 5.2% detected once. The table lists this clonotype with many counts. This TCR was recovered from a young man who received the YFV17D yellow fever vaccine. Material: CD4+ T cells sorted from PBMCs, obtained on the day of the yellow fever booster vaccination. The V call is TRBV4-3, the J call TRBJ1-1; no definite D call. The CDR3 DNA sequence: TGCGCCAGCAGCCCGAATGAACAGATGGGAGCTTTCTTT. Translated, it gives CASSPNEQMGAFF.